This entry features one T cell receptor (beta chain) sequence. The V gene's germline CDR1 is SGHRS and CDR2 YFSETQ. CDR3 length equals 17 residues. V gave up 1 base and J gave up 9 bases; unmatched junction bases: 17. The entry originates in a study of blood T cell repertoires in COVID-19. About the study: Samples of COVID-19 (acute and convalescent) were obtained from the United States, Italy and Spain. PBMCs, B-cell-depleted T cells, or T cells were the source of the cDNA or gDNA that made up the material.

Per the study methods: Amplification with reference gene primers provided the estimates of nucleated cell counts. This table comes from immunoSEQ multiplex PCR, and its TCRdb copy is limited to in-frame clones, with some not included. D and trimming come from the DNA, and the V and J calls and clone size come from that table. The profile shows about 200,000 clones, approximately 78% of them singletons. The TCR comes from a woman older than 75 with active or convalescent COVID-19. Specimen: peripheral blood. The chain links TRBV5-1 to TRBJ2-5, with 8 bases fitting TRBD1. The CDR3 protein is CASSLTLTGVGLGAQYF. The CDR3 DNA reads TGCGCCAGCAGCTTGACCCTGACAGGGGTGGGCCTGGGGGCCCAGTACTTC.